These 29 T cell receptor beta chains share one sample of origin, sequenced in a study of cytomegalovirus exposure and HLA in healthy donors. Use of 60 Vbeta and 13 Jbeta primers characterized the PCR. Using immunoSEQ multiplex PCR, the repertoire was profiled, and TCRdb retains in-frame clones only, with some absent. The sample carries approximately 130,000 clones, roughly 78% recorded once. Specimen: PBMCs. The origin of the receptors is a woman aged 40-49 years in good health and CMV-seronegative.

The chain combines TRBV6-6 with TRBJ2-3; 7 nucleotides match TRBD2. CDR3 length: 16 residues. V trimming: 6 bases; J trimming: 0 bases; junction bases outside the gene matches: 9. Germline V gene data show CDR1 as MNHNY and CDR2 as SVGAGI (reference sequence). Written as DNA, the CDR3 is TGTGCCAGCAGGGACCCTAGCGGAATTAGCACAGATACGCAGTATTTT. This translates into CASRDPSGISTDTQYF.

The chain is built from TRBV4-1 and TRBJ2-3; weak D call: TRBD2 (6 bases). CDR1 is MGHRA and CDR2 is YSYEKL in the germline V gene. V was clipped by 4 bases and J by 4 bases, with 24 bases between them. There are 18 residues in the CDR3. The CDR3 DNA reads TGCGCCAGCAGCCTCTTTCATCGCCGGGGGTTTGCCTCAGATACGCAGTATTTT. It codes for CASSLFHRRGFASDTQYF.

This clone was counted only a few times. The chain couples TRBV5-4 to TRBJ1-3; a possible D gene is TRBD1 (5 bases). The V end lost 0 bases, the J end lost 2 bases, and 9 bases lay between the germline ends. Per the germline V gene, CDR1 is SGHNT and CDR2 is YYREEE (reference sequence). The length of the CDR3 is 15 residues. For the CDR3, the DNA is TGTGCCAGCAGCTTGGACGGGGGACCTGGAAACACCATATATTTT. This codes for CASSLDGGPGNTIYF.

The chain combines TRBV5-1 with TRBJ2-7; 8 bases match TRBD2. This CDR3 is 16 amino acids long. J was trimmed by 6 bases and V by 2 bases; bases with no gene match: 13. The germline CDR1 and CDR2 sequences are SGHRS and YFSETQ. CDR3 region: CASSFFISGVGVEQYF. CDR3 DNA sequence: TGCGCCAGCAGCTTTTTTATTAGCGGGGTGGGGGTCGAGCAGTACTTC. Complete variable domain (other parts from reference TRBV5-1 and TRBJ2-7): KAGVTQTPRYLIKTRGQQVTLSCSPISGHRSVSWYQQTPGQGLQFLFEYFSETQRNKGNFPGRFSGRQFSNSRSEMNVSTLELGDSALYLCASSFFISGVGVEQYFGPGTRLTVT.

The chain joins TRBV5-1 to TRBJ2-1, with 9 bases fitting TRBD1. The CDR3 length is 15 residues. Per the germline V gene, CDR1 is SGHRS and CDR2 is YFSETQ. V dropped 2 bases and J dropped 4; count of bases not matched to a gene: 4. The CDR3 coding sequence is TGCGCCAGCAGCTTCGGGACAGGGTTATACAATGAGCAGTTCTTC. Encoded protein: CASSFGTGLYNEQFF.

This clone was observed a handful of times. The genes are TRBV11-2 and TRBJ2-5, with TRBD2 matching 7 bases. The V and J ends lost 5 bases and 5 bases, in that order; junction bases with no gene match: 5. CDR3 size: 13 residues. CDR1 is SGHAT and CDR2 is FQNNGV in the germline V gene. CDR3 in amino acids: CASSPRGGETQYF. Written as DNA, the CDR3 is TGTGCCAGCAGCCCGCGGGGAGGGGAGACCCAGTACTTC.

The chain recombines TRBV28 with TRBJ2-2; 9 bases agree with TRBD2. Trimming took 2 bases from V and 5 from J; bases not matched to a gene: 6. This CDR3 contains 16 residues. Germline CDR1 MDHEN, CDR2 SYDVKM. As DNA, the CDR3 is TGTGCCAGCAGTTTAATTAGCGGGAGAGGGACCGGGGAGCTGTTTTTT. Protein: CASSLISGRGTGELFF.

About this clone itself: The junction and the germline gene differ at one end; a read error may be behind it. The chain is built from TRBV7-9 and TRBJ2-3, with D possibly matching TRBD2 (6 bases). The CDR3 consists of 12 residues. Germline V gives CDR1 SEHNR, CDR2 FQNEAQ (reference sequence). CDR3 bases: TGTTCCAGCAGCTGGGAGGCGGATACGCAGTATTTT. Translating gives CSSSWEADTQYF.

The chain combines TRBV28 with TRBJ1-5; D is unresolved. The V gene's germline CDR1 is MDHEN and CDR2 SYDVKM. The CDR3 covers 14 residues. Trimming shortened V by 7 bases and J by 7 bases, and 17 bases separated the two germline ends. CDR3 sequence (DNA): TGTGCCAGCACCCCGGGAGGGCCCGGCCAGCCCCAGCATTTT. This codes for CASTPGGPGQPQHF.

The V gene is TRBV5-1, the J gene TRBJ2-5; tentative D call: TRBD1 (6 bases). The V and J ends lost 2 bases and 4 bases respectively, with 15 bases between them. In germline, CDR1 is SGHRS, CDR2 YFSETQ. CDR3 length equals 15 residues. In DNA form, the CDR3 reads TGCGCCAGCAGCTTAATGGGGGCGGTGGGAGAGACCCAGTACTTC. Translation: CASSLMGAVGETQYF.

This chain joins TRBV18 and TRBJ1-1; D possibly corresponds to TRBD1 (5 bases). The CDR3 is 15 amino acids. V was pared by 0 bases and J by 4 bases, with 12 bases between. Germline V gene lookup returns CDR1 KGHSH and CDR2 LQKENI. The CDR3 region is CASSPPAGGITEAFF. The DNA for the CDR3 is TGTGCCAGCTCACCACCGGCGGGGGGAATCACTGAAGCTTTCTTT.

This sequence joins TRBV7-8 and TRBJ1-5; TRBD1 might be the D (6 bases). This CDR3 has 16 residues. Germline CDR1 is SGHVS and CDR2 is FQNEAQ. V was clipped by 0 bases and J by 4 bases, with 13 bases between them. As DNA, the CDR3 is TGTGCCAGCAGCTTAGCGAGGACAGCGCCTAATCAGCCCCAGCATTTT. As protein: CASSLARTAPNQPQHF. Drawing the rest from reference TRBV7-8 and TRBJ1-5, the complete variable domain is GAGVSQSPRYKVAKRGQDVALRCDPISGHVSLFWYQQALGQGPEFLTYFQNEAQLDKSGLPSDRFFAERPEGSVSTLKIQRTQQEDSAVYLCASSLARTAPNQPQHFGDGTRLSIL.

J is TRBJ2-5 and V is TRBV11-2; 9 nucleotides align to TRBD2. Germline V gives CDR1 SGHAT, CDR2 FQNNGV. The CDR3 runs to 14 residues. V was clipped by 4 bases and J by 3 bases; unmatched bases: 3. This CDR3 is CASSSRLAEETQYF. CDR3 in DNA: TGTGCCAGCAGCTCCCGACTAGCGGAAGAGACCCAGTACTTC.

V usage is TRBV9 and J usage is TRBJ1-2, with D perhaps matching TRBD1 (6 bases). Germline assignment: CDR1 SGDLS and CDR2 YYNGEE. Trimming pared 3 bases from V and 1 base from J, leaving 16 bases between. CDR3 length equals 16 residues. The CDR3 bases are TGTGCCAGCAGCGCCTGGGACATACCTAGTAACTATGGCTACACCTTC. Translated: CASSAWDIPSNYGYTF.

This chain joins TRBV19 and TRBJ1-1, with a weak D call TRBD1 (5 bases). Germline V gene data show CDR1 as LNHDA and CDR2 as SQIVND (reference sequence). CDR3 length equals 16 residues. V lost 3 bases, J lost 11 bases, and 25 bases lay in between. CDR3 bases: TGTGCCAGTAGTATCGGGTCCGGCGCGGACATGCATCTGGCTTTCTTT. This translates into CASSIGSGADMHLAFF.

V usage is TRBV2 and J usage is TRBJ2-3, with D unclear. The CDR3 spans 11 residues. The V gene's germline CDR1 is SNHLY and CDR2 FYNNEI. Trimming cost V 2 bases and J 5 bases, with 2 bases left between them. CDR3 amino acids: CASSEQDTQYF. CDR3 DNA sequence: TGTGCCAGCAGTGAACAAGATACGCAGTATTTT.

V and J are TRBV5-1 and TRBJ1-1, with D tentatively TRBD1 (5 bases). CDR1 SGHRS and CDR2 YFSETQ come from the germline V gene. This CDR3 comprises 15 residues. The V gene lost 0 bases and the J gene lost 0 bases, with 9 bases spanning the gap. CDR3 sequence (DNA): TGCGCCAGCAGCTTGGGGGGCAGGGTGAACACTGAAGCTTTCTTT. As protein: CASSLGGRVNTEAFF.

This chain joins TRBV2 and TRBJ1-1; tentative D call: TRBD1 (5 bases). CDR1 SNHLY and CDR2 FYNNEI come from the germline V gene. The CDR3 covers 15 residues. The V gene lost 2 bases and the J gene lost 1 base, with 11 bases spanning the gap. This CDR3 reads CASSEIKTENTEAFF. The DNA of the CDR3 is TGTGCCAGCAGTGAAATCAAGACAGAGAACACTGAAGCTTTCTTT.

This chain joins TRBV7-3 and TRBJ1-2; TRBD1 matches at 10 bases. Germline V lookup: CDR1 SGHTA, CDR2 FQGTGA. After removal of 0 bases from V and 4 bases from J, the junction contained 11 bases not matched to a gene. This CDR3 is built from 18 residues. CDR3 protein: CASSLTGKGRDRGYGYTF. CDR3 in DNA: TGTGCCAGCAGCTTAACGGGTAAGGGGCGGGACAGGGGCTATGGCTACACCTTC.

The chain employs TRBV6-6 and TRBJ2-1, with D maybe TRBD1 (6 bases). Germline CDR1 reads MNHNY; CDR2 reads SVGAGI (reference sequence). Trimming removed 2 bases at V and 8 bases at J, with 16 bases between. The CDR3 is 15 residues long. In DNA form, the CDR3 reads TGTGCCAGCAGTTACCCTACTAGGGGGATCGATGAGCAGTTCTTC. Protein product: CASSYPTRGIDEQFF.

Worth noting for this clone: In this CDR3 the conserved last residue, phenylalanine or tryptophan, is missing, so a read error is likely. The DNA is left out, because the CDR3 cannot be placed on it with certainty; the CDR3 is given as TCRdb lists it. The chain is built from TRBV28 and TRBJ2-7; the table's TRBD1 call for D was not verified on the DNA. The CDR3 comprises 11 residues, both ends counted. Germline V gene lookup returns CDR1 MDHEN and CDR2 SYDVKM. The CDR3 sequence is CATKRETGLDI.

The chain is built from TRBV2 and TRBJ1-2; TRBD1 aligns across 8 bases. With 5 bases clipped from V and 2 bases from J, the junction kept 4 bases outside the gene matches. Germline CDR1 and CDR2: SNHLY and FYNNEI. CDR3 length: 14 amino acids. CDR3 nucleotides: TGTGCCAGCAGTAAAGACAGGGGCAACTATGGCTACACCTTC. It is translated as CASSKDRGNYGYTF.

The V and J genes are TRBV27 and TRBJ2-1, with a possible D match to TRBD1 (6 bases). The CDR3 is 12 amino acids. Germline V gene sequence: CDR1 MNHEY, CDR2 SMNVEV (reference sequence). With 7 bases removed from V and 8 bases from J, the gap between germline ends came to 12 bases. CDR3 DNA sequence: TGTGCCAGCAATGGGGACACGGATGAGCAGTTCTTC. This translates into CASNGDTDEQFF.

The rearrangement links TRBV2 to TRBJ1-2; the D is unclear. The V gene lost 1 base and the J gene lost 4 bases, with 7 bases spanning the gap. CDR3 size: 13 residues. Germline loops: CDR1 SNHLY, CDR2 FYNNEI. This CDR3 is CASSEEQSYGYTF. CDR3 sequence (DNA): TGTGCCAGCAGTGAAGAACAGAGCTATGGCTACACCTTC.

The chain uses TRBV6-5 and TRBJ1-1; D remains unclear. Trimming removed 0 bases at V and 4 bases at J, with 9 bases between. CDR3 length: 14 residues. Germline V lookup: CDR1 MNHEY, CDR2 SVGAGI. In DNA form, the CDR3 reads TGTGCCAGCAGTTACTCTGTGGAGGGCACTGAAGCTTTCTTT. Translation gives CASSYSVEGTEAFF.

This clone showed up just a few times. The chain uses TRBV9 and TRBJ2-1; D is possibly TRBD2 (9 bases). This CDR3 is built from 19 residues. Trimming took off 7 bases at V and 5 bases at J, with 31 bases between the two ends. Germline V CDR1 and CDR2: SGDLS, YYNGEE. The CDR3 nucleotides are TGTGCCAGCGGACCGGGGGACAGGTACCCTAGCGGGAAGAACAATGAGCAGTTCTTC. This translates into CASGPGDRYPSGKNNEQFF.

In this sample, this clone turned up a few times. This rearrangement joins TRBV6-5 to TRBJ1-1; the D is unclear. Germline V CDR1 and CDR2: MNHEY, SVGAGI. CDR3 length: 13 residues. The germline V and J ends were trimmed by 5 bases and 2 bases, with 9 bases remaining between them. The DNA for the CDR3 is TGTGCCAGCAGTGAACGGGTTAACACTGAAGCTTTCTTT. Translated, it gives CASSERVNTEAFF.

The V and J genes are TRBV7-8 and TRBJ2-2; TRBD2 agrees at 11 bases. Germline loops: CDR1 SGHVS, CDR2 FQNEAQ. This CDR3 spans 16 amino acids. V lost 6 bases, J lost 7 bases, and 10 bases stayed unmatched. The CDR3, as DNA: TGTGCCAGCAGTCCACTAGCGGGAGAAGGGATCGGGGAGCTGTTTTTT. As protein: CASSPLAGEGIGELFF. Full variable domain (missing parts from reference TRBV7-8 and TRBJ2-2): GAGVSQSPRYKVAKRGQDVALRCDPISGHVSLFWYQQALGQGPEFLTYFQNEAQLDKSGLPSDRFFAERPEGSVSTLKIQRTQQEDSAVYLCASSPLAGEGIGELFFGEGSRLTVL.

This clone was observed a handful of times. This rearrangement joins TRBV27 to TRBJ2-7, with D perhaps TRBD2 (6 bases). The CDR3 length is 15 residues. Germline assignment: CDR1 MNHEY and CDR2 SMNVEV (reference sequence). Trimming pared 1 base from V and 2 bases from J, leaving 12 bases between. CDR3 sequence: CASSLYGGETYEQYF. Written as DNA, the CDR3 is TGTGCCAGCAGTTTATACGGGGGTGAGACCTACGAGCAGTACTTC.